The sequence of this T cell receptor beta chain was determined in a study of blood T cell repertoires in COVID-19 (dated by TCRdb to 2020 to 2021). Turning to the overall study: Collaborator samples came from the United States, Italy and Spain and covered acute and convalescent phases of COVID-19. Samples were obtained from the ongoing ImmuneRACE study (first 160 participants) and from 1,200 or so subjects provided by 6 global collaborators. The prospective study material was composed of cDNA or gDNA derived from T cells, B-cell-depleted T cells, or PBMCs. Deeply sampled blood TCRbeta repertoires from subjects exposed to, actively infected with, or recovered from COVID-19 were included in the dataset. The repertoires were made available in a free public database intended to serve as a resource for research on the immune response to SARS-CoV-2. Sample metadata almost always included a de-identified subject ID, COVID-19 status, age in years and sex. Where HLA class I and class II types were available, the types were taken from metadata supplied by the sample provider, not from assay-based typing.

Overall study outcomes, separate from this receptor: Clinical and demographic metadata were provided uncurated, with the amount varying by source and participant.

Participants in the prospective study were aged roughly 18 to 100 years, lived in 20 to 30 United States geographic areas, and enrolled through a virtual design. In the prospective study, cohorts were assigned on the basis of participant-reported clinical history obtained from a screening survey and a study questionnaire. ImmuneRACE Cohort 3 recovered participants were defined by two consecutive negative NP/OP PCR tests, healthcare professional clearance, or symptom resolution. Mobile phlebotomists in the prospective study collected whole blood, serum and a nasopharyngeal or oropharyngeal swab from every participant. Prospective study participants could optionally give additional blood draws and questionnaires over an approximately two-month period. Before DNA extraction, prospective study blood samples were shipped either frozen or at room temperature. The germline V gene gives CDR1 as MDHEN and CDR2 as SYDVKM. V lost 1 base and J lost 2 bases; the stretch between them is 16 bases long. The CDR3 sequence holds 17 residues, the cysteine and phenylalanine included. Only the CDR3 DNA stays, 51 bases, in frame from base 1.

Remarks on this clone: Its antigen is not yet known. Nothing much larger sits one base from this clone, and base qualities are not available.

TCRbeta CDR3 regions were amplified from genomic DNA by means of the immunoSEQ Assay, a bias-controlled multiplex PCR. Concerning the study's data processing: The number of nucleated cells in each sample was estimated from the amplification of reference gene primers within the assay. To quantify the absolute abundance of each unique TCRbeta CDR3 rearrangement, sequence reads were collapsed and filtered. For each sample, productive Simpson clonality was calculated by taking the square root of Simpson's diversity index across productive rearrangements. TCRdb re-hosts the immuneACCESS table, in-frame sequences only. Its copies lack some clones; in the studies checked, an unresolved V gene accounts for under half of them, and the cause for the rest is not known. V and J calls and clone size are copied from that table; D and trimming were computed from the DNA. The sample includes 250,000 or so clones, with around nine tenths observed a single time. Clones ranked in the top ten supply approximately 9.5% of the sample.

Sequencing was done on a sample of PBMCs or T cells enriched from blood (not recorded which). Here the chain combines TRBV28 and TRBJ2-3; no D gene can be assigned with confidence. This receptor was obtained from a man aged 35 to 55 who had recovered from COVID-19. The DNA sequence follows: TGTGCCAGCAGTTTATCGTTTATCAAGACATCCACAGATACGCAGTATTTT. It encodes CASSLSFIKTSTDTQYF.